A selection of T cell receptor beta chains follows, all from one sample in a study of OX40 agonist ivuxolimab in advanced cancers. Using immunoSEQ multiplex PCR, the repertoire was profiled, and TCRdb retains in-frame clones only, with some absent. In the table there are around 70,000 clones, about 91% of which are singletons. This material consisted of CD4+ or CD8+ T cells sorted from blood, taken in a trial of the OX40 agonist ivuxolimab. These receptors all come from an adult with an advanced solid tumor such as melanoma, head and neck, liver or kidney cancer. Both conserved end residues are part of each CDR3.

CDR3aa: CAWRDPFRRETNEKLFF
v_gene: TRBV30
j_gene: TRBJ1-4

CDR3aa: CASRPGNTGELFF
v_gene: TRBV28
j_gene: TRBJ2-2

CDR3aa: CASSGWTGGRGEQFF
v_gene: TRBV5-1
j_gene: TRBJ2-1

CDR3aa: CASSSSGGWSEAFF
v_gene: TRBV7-9
j_gene: TRBJ1-1

CDR3aa: CASSQSPGDIYEQYF
v_gene: TRBV4-1
j_gene: TRBJ2-7

CDR3aa: CASSIVAGGNTGELFF
v_gene: TRBV19
j_gene: TRBJ2-2

CDR3aa: CASSFGSGEQFF
v_gene: TRBV5-1
j_gene: TRBJ2-1

CDR3aa: CASSLGGMDYNEQFF
v_gene: TRBV7-8
j_gene: TRBJ2-1

CDR3aa: CASSLERRVRDQPQHF
v_gene: TRBV5-1
j_gene: TRBJ1-5

CDR3aa: CASTSRTVNTEAFF
v_gene: TRBV6-5
j_gene: TRBJ1-1

CDR3aa: CASSATRNTEAFF
v_gene: TRBV7-3
j_gene: TRBJ1-1

CDR3aa: CASSMGWGKYEETQYF
v_gene: TRBV19
j_gene: TRBJ2-5

CDR3aa: CASSLRGTSGLNEQFF
v_gene: TRBV4-1
j_gene: TRBJ2-1

CDR3aa: CASKAGESTDTQYF
v_gene: TRBV6-1
j_gene: TRBJ2-3

CDR3aa: CASSAQGAPYNFEQFF
v_gene: TRBV7-8
j_gene: TRBJ2-1

CDR3aa: CASRIRDDIYGYTF
v_gene: TRBV19
j_gene: TRBJ1-2

CDR3aa: CASSYTGLQETQYF
v_gene: TRBV5-4
j_gene: TRBJ2-5

CDR3aa: CASVRTSGAGNEQFF
v_gene: TRBV27
j_gene: TRBJ2-1

CDR3aa: CASSYLSGNSYEQYF
v_gene: TRBV6-5
j_gene: TRBJ2-7

CDR3aa: CASSLTGAIQETQYF
v_gene: TRBV5-4
j_gene: TRBJ2-5

CDR3aa: CASSSASWGSYEQYF
v_gene: TRBV6-1
j_gene: TRBJ2-7

CDR3aa: CASTPMPVRTDTQYF
v_gene: TRBV9
j_gene: TRBJ2-3

CDR3aa: CASTAQGISGNTIYF
v_gene: TRBV19
j_gene: TRBJ1-3

CDR3aa: CASRAGAYNEQFF
v_gene: TRBV6-5
j_gene: TRBJ2-1

CDR3aa: CASSMQGSAEAFF
v_gene: TRBV19
j_gene: TRBJ1-1

CDR3aa: CASSRDLNYGYTF
v_gene: TRBV6-5
j_gene: TRBJ1-2

CDR3aa: CASSNQGSTEAFF
v_gene: TRBV2
j_gene: TRBJ1-1

CDR3aa: CASSRPNTGELFF
v_gene: TRBV25-1
j_gene: TRBJ2-2

CDR3aa: CARTGTGNTGELFF
v_gene: TRBV30
j_gene: TRBJ2-2

CDR3aa: CASRPSLQVVTAEQYF
v_gene: TRBV11-3
j_gene: TRBJ2-7

CDR3aa: CAVTWGRGTGELFF
v_gene: TRBV6-6
j_gene: TRBJ2-2

CDR3aa: CASSTTGVATEAFF
v_gene: TRBV19
j_gene: TRBJ1-1

CDR3aa: CASSPQGTGGVYTF
v_gene: TRBV18
j_gene: TRBJ1-2

CDR3aa: CASRGWSPGEDTQYF
v_gene: TRBV5-1
j_gene: TRBJ2-3

CDR3aa: CASIQQGADTEAFF
v_gene: TRBV6-5
j_gene: TRBJ1-1

CDR3aa: CASSERNPLSGYTF
v_gene: TRBV2
j_gene: TRBJ1-2

CDR3aa: CASSLALRGAGYTF
v_gene: TRBV5-6
j_gene: TRBJ1-2

CDR3aa: CASSIGDYPNEQFF
v_gene: TRBV21-1
j_gene: TRBJ2-1

CDR3aa: CASSPGTGELFF
v_gene: TRBV2
j_gene: TRBJ2-2

CDR3aa: CASSSSGTGGFGETQYF
v_gene: TRBV7-9
j_gene: TRBJ2-5

CDR3aa: CASSERYNEQFF
v_gene: TRBV10-1
j_gene: TRBJ2-1

CDR3aa: CASSQGQGHGYTF
v_gene: TRBV5-4
j_gene: TRBJ1-2

CDR3aa: CASSNPYQPQHF
v_gene: TRBV19
j_gene: TRBJ1-5

CDR3aa: CASSAENRDWDNYGYTF
v_gene: TRBV5-4
j_gene: TRBJ1-2

CDR3aa: CAIKDTDYNEQFF
v_gene: TRBV10-3
j_gene: TRBJ2-1

CDR3aa: CASSLNSGGTGELFF
v_gene: TRBV11-2
j_gene: TRBJ2-2

CDR3aa: CASSGPDRPTDTQYF
v_gene: TRBV5-4
j_gene: TRBJ2-3

CDR3aa: CSVESRSGNTIYF
v_gene: TRBV29-1
j_gene: TRBJ1-3

CDR3aa: CASSLLAGVGNEQFF
v_gene: TRBV27
j_gene: TRBJ2-1

CDR3aa: CASSLEGYSGNTIYF
v_gene: TRBV5-6
j_gene: TRBJ1-3

CDR3aa: CASSWTSGGAGEQFF
v_gene: TRBV5-1
j_gene: TRBJ2-1

CDR3aa: CATSRWHPAEAFF
v_gene: TRBV15
j_gene: TRBJ1-1

CDR3aa: CASSEYYEQYF
v_gene: TRBV11-3
j_gene: TRBJ2-7

CDR3aa: CASSAGLAIQETQYF
v_gene: TRBV9
j_gene: TRBJ2-5

CDR3aa: CASSKLFRGGTGAETQYF
v_gene: TRBV27
j_gene: TRBJ2-5

CDR3aa: CAIRQTSGVYYEQYF
v_gene: TRBV10-3
j_gene: TRBJ2-7

CDR3aa: CASSFGASGNTIYF
v_gene: TRBV19
j_gene: TRBJ1-3